Listed below are T cell receptor beta chains from one sample, sequenced in a study of OX40 agonist ivuxolimab in advanced cancers. Profiled with immunoSEQ multiplex PCR; TCRdb holds only in-frame clones, not every one. The data hold roughly 46,000 clones, with 89% observed a single time. Sequencing used CD4+ or CD8+ T cells sorted from blood, obtained in a trial of the OX40 agonist ivuxolimab. The source of these receptors is an adult with an advanced solid tumor such as melanoma, head and neck, liver or kidney cancer. The CDR3 runs from the conserved cysteine through the conserved F or W. The order of the fields is clone size, CDR3 length, D gene, V gene, J gene, CDR3 DNA, CDR3 protein. A D gene is named only where the DNA matches it firmly. Clone size is shown for a subset of rows, as once, few, many or a class of expanded clone.

clone size: -; CDR3 length: 11; D gene: -; V gene: TRBV20-1; J gene: TRBJ2-2; CDR3 DNA: TGCAGTGCTAGATGGACCGGGGAGCTGTTTTTT; CDR3 protein: CSARWTGELFF
clone size: -; CDR3 length: 13; D gene: -; V gene: TRBV29-1; J gene: TRBJ2-7; CDR3 DNA: TGCAGCGTTGTGGGGACTCATTCCTACGAGCAGTACTTC; CDR3 protein: CSVVGTHSYEQYF
clone size: -; CDR3 length: 14; D gene: -; V gene: TRBV19; J gene: TRBJ2-1; CDR3 DNA: TGTGCCAGTAGTAGGGGCGGGGACTACAATGAGCAGTTCTTC; CDR3 protein: CASSRGGDYNEQFF
clone size: -; CDR3 length: 12; D gene: TRBD2; V gene: TRBV18; J gene: TRBJ2-5; CDR3 DNA: TGTGCCAGCTCCCGGGGGGAAGAGACCCAGTACTTC; CDR3 protein: CASSRGEETQYF
clone size: few; CDR3 length: 18; D gene: TRBD1; V gene: TRBV28; J gene: TRBJ1-1; CDR3 DNA: TGTGCCAGCAGTCCCCCCCCCGGGACAGGGGACTTTAACACTGAAGCTTTCTTT; CDR3 protein: CASSPPPGTGDFNTEAFF
clone size: -; CDR3 length: 13; D gene: -; V gene: TRBV9; J gene: TRBJ1-2; CDR3 DNA: TGTGCCAGCAGCCGGGGGGCTAACTATGGCTACACCTTC; CDR3 protein: CASSRGANYGYTF
clone size: -; CDR3 length: 15; D gene: -; V gene: TRBV4-3; J gene: TRBJ1-4; CDR3 DNA: TGCGCCAGCAGCCAAGGCTTCTTGGGGGGAGAAAAACTGTTTTTT; CDR3 protein: CASSQGFLGGEKLFF
clone size: -; CDR3 length: 16; D gene: TRBD1; V gene: TRBV7-2; J gene: TRBJ2-7; CDR3 DNA: TGTGCCAGCAGCTTATCCGACAGGGGGCTCTCCTACGAGCAGTACTTC; CDR3 protein: CASSLSDRGLSYEQYF
clone size: few; CDR3 length: 13; D gene: -; V gene: TRBV7-9; J gene: TRBJ2-1; CDR3 DNA: TGTGCCAGCAGCTCCGCAGGGACACGGAAGCAGTTCTTC; CDR3 protein: CASSSAGTRKQFF
clone size: -; CDR3 length: 15; D gene: -; V gene: TRBV27; J gene: TRBJ2-1; CDR3 DNA: TGTGCCAGCAGTCCCCGAGGGGCGAAGAACAATGAGCAGTTCTTC; CDR3 protein: CASSPRGAKNNEQFF